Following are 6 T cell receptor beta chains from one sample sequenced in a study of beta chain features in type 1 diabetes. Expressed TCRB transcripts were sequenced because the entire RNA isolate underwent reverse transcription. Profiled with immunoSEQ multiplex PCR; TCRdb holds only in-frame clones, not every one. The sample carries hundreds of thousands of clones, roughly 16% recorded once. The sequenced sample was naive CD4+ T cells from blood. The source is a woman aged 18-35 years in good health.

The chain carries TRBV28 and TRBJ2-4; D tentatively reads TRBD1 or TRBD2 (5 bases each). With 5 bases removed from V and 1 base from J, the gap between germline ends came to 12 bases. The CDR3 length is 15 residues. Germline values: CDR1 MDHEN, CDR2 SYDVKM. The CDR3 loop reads CASSTSWGAKNIQYF. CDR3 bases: TGTGCCAGCAGTACCTCTTGGGGGGCCAAAAACATTCAGTACTTC.

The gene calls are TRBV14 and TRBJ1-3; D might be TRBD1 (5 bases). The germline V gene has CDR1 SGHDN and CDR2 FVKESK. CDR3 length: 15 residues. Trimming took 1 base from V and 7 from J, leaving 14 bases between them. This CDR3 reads CASSQVQGARNTIYF. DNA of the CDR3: TGTGCCAGCAGCCAAGTGCAAGGGGCTCGGAACACCATATATTTT.

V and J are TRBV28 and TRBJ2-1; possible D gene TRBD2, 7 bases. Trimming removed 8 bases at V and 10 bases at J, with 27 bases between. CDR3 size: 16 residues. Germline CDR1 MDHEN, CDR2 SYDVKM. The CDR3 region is CASDKGVAAGTGEQFF. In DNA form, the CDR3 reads TGTGCCAGCGATAAGGGGGTTGCAGCGGGAACCGGCGAGCAGTTCTTC.

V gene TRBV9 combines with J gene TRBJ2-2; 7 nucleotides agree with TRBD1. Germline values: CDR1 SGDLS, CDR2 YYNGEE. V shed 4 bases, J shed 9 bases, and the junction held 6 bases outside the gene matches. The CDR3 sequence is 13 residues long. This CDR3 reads CASSPRQGRELFF. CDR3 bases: TGTGCCAGCAGCCCGCGACAGGGAAGGGAGCTGTTTTTT. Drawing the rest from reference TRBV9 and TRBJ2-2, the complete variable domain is DSGVTQTPKHLITATGQRVTLRCSPRSGDLSVYWYQQSLDQGLQFLIQYYNGEERAKGNILERFSAQQFPDLHSELNLSSLELGDSALYFCASSPRQGRELFFGEGSRLTVL.

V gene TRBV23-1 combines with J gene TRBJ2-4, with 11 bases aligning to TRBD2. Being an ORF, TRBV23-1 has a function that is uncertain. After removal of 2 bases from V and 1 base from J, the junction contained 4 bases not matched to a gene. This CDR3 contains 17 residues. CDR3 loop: CASSQGSGRAAKNIQYF. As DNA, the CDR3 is TGCGCCAGCAGTCAAGGTAGCGGGAGGGCTGCCAAAAACATTCAGTACTTC.

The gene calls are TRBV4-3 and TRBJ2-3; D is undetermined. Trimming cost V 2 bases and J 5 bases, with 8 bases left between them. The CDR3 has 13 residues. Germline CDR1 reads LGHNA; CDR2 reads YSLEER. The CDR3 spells CASSQQVEDTQYF. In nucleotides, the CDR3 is TGCGCCAGCAGCCAACAGGTTGAAGATACGCAGTATTTT.